This T cell receptor beta chain comes out of a study of T cell responses to AZD1222 COVID-19 vaccine. Overall study results and limits: Repertoires in all cases were sampled only once the peak T cell response had passed. Clonal diversity was possibly underestimated; the donors were predominantly white British and more often female.

Profiled with immunoSEQ multiplex PCR; TCRdb holds only in-frame clones, not every one. The table has approximately 150,000 clones, 70% to 90% seen once. Pooled together were second doses at about 4 or about 12 weeks. Points on this clone: Its antigen is currently unknown.

CDR3 length: 16 amino acids. Trimming took off 5 bases at V and 2 bases at J, with 15 bases between the two ends. CDR1 is SNHLY and CDR2 is FYNNEI in the germline V gene. The specimen comprised peripheral blood, sampled 28 days after the second AZD1222 dose. The chain links TRBV2 to TRBJ2-2; no clear D. The receptor comes from an adult who received the AZD1222 COVID-19 vaccine. The CDR3 DNA is TGTGCCAGCAGTTTCGGCCGAAAGGGAAACACCGGGGAGCTGTTTTTT. This encodes CASSFGRKGNTGELFF.